This T cell receptor (beta chain) was identified in a study of Tregs in tolerant kidney transplant recipients. V was cut by 8 bases and J by 4 bases, with 11 bases left in between. The CDR3 consists of 12 residues. Germline CDR1 is MNHNS and CDR2 is SASEGT. Profiled with immunoSEQ multiplex PCR; TCRdb holds only in-frame clones, not every one. Of about 240,000 clones listed, roughly four fifths were seen once; the top ten hold 0.55% to 0.65%. The rearrangement links TRBV6-1 to TRBJ1-1; D ambiguous. The TCR was taken from a human donor in good health. Sequenced sample: CD4+ T cells from blood. The CDR3 loop is CASRERVTEAFF. The CDR3 nucleotides are TGTGCCAGCCGGGAAAGGGTCACTGAAGCTTTCTTT.